The next 7 T cell receptor beta chains were all read from a single sample in a study of T cell responses to AZD1222 COVID-19 vaccine. TCRdb keeps only in-frame clones here, not all; method: immunoSEQ multiplex PCR. The repertoire holds some 150,000 clones, with 88% as singletons. This material consisted of peripheral blood, taken on day 0 of AZD1222 vaccination. The receptor set was obtained from an adult in good health.

The chain joins TRBV28 to TRBJ1-1; possible D gene TRBD1, 5 bases. With 5 bases removed from V and 0 bases from J, the gap between germline ends came to 13 bases. The V gene's germline CDR1 is MDHEN and CDR2 SYDVKM. The CDR3 is 15 residues long. The DNA for the CDR3 is TGTGCCAGCAGTCCGCGGGGACTGATGAACACTGAAGCTTTCTTT. It is translated as CASSPRGLMNTEAFF.

The chain joins TRBV28 to TRBJ1-3; the match to TRBD1 covers 7 bases. With 7 bases clipped from V and 4 bases from J, the junction kept 13 bases outside the gene matches. CDR1 and CDR2 from the germline V gene are MDHEN and SYDVKM. The CDR3 is made up of 16 amino acids. The CDR3 here is CASTPLGQIGGNTIYF. CDR3 coding DNA: TGTGCCAGCACTCCCCTGGGACAGATTGGGGGAAACACCATATATTTT.

The V gene is TRBV9, the J gene TRBJ1-1, with no clear D. Deletions cut 1 base from V and 7 bases from J, with 11 bases between. The CDR3 runs to 13 residues. CDR1 and CDR2 (germline): SGDLS, YYNGEE. The CDR3 loop reads CASSVRPGSEAFF. The DNA of the CDR3 is TGTGCCAGCAGCGTAAGACCCGGGAGTGAAGCTTTCTTT.

The chain couples TRBV18 to TRBJ1-5; no reliable D call. CDR1 and CDR2 (germline): KGHSH, LQKENI. The CDR3 contains 13 residues. Trimming removed 2 bases from V and 0 bases from J, with 2 bases in between. CDR3 nucleotide sequence: TGTGCCAGCTCACCATCTAGCAATCAGCCCCAGCATTTT. Translation: CASSPSSNQPQHF.

The CDR3 reads CAIGTGGGQPQHF. In DNA form, the CDR3 reads TGTGCCATCGGGACAGGGGGCGGACAGCCCCAGCATTTT. This sequence joins TRBV19 and TRBJ1-5; TRBD1 matches 12 bases. The CDR3 totals 13 residues. Germline values: CDR1 LNHDA, CDR2 SQIVND (reference sequence). After removal of 10 bases from V and 7 bases from J, the junction contained 5 bases not matched to a gene.

This clone was seen a few times. The chain couples TRBV7-8 to TRBJ2-7; maybe TRBD2 (6 bases). The germline CDR1 and CDR2 sequences are SGHVS and FQNEAQ. This CDR3 is built from 14 residues. V was shortened by 6 bases and J by 7 bases, with 19 bases between the two germline ends. This CDR3 is CASSFRNGAGEQYF. The CDR3 nucleotides are TGTGCCAGCAGTTTCCGAAACGGGGCGGGGGAGCAGTACTTC.

CDR3 in amino acids: CASSLKRDNEQFF. The CDR3, as DNA: TGTGCCAGCAGCTTAAAGCGGGACAATGAGCAGTTCTTC. The V and J genes are TRBV5-4 and TRBJ2-1, with D possibly matching TRBD2 (6 bases). This CDR3 has 13 amino acids. V lost 2 bases and J lost 5, with 8 bases in between. Germline assignment: CDR1 SGHNT and CDR2 YYREEE (reference sequence).